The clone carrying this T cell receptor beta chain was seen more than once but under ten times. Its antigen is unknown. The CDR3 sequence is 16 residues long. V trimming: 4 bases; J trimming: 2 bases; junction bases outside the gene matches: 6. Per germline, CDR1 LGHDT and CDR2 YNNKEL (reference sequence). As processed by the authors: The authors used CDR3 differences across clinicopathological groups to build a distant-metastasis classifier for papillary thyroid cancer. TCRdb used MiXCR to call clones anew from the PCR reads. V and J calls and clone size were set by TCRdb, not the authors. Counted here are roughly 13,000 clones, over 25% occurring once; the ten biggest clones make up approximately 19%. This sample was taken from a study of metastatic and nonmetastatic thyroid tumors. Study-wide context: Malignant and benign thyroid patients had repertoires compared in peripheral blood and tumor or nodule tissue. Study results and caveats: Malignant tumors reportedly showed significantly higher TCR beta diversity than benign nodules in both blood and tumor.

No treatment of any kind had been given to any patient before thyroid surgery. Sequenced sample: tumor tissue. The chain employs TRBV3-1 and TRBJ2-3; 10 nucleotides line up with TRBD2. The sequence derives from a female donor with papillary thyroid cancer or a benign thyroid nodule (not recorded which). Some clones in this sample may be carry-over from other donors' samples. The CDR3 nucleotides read TGTGCCAGCAGCCGAAGACTAGCGGGTTCCACAGATACGCAGTATTTT. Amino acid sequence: CASSRRLAGSTDTQYF.